This T cell receptor beta chain was found in a study of CD8 T cells in ankylosing spondylitis. Study observations and caveats: From matched ankylosing spondylitis synovial fluid, disease-linked clones were reportedly recovered at significantly enriched levels.

Libraries of TCR beta came from quantitative 5'-RACE with molecular barcodes. MiXCR, applied by TCRdb to the 5' RACE reads, yields one record per CDR3 protein. The sample lists around 180,000 distinct CDR3 sequences, 15% to 20% seen once, with approximately 4.3% in the top ten. On this clonotype itself: What it binds is not known.

This CDR3 is built from 17 residues. CDR1 is SGHTA, CDR2 FQGNSA, per germline. Trimming removed 5 bases from V and 5 bases from J; junction bases left unmatched: 16. This receptor was obtained from a male donor between 10 and 30 years old with ankylosing spondylitis or in good health (not recorded which). This chain joins TRBV7-2 and TRBJ2-5; TRBD2 aligns across 8 bases. The specimen was blood, either unsorted or a sorted T cell fraction (not recorded which). CDR3 sequence reads: CASSQGGAGGPGETQYF. The CDR3 coding sequence is TGTGCCAGCAGCCAAGGCGGGGCGGGAGGCCCCGGGGAGACCCAGTACTTC. The full variable domain, in which reference TRBV7-2 and TRBJ2-5 provide the parts outside the CDR3, is GAGVSQSPSNKVTEKGKDVELRCDPISGHTALYWYRQSLGQGLEFLIYFQGNSAPDKSGLPSDRFSAERTGGSVSTLTIQRTQQEDSAVYLCASSQGGAGGPGETQYFGPGTRLLVL.